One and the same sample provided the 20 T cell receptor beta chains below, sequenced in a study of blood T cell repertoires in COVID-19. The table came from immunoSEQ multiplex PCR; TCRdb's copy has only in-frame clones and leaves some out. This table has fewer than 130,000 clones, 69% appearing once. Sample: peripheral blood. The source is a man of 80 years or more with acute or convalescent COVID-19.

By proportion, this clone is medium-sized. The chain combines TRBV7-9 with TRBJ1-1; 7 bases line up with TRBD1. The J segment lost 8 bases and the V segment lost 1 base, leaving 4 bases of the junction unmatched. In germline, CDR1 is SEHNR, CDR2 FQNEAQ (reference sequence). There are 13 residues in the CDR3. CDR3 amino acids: CASSLVGGGEAFF. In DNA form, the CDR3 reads TGTGCCAGCAGCTTAGTCGGAGGGGGCGAAGCTTTCTTT.

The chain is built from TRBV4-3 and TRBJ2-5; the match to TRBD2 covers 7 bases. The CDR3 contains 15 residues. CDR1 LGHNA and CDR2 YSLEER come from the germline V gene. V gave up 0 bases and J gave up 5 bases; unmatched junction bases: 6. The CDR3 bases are TGCGCCAGCAGCCAAGATGGGACCGGGAGGGAGACCCAGTACTTC. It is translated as CASSQDGTGRETQYF.

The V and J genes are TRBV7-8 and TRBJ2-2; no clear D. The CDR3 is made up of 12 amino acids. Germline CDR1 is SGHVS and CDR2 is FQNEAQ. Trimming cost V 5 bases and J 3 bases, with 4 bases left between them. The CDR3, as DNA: TGTGCCAGCAGCACTCACACCGGGGAGCTGTTTTTT. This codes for CASSTHTGELFF.

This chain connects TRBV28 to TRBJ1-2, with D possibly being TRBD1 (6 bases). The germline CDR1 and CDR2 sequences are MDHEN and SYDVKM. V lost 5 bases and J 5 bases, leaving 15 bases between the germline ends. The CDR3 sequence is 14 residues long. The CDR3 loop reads CASSQAGARYGYTF. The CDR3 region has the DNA TGTGCCAGCAGTCAAGCGGGGGCTAGGTATGGCTACACCTTC.

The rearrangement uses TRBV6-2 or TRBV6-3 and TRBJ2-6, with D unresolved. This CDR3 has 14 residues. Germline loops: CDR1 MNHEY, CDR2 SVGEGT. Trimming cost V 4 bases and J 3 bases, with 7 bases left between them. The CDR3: CASSSVNGANVLTF. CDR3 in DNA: TGTGCCAGCAGTTCAGTTAATGGGGCCAACGTCCTGACTTTC.

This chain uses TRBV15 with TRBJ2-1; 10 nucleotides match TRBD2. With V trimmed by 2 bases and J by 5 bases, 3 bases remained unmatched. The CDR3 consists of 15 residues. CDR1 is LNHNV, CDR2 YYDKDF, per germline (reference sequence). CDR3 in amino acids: CATSRTSGANNEQFF. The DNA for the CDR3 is TGTGCCACCAGCAGAACTAGCGGGGCCAACAATGAGCAGTTCTTC.

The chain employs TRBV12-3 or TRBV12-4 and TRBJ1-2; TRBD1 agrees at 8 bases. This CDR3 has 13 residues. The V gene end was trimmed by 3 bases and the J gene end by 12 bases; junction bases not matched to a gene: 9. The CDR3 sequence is CASSLGDRYWNTF. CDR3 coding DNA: TGTGCCAGCAGTTTGGGGGACAGGTACTGGAACACCTTC.

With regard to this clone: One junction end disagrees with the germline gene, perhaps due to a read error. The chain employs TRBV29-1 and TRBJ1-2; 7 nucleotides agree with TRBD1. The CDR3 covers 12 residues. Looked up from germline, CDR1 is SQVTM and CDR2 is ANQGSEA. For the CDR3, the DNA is TGCAGTGTTGACAGGGTAACAGACGGCTACACCTTC. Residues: CSVDRVTDGYTF.

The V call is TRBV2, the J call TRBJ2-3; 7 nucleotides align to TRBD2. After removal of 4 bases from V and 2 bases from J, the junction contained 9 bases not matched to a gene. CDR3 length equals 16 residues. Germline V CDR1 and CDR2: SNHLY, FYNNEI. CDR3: CASSVFASGVTDTQYF. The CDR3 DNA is TGTGCCAGCAGTGTCTTCGCTAGCGGCGTCACAGATACGCAGTATTTT.

The CDR3 region is CAIQPPGQPGYTF. The CDR3 bases are TGTGCCATCCAACCTCCGGGACAGCCGGGCTACACCTTC. The chain carries TRBV2 and TRBJ1-2; 7 nucleotides line up with TRBD1. CDR1 is SNHLY, CDR2 FYNNEI, per germline. The CDR3 runs 13 residues. V was clipped by 10 bases and J by 8 bases; unmatched bases: 13.

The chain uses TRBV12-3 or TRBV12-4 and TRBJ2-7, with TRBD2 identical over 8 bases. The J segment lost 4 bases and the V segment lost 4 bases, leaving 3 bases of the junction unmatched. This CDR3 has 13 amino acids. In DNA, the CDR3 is TGTGCCAGCAGTTCCCTAGCGGGTTACGAGCAGTACTTC. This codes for CASSSLAGYEQYF.

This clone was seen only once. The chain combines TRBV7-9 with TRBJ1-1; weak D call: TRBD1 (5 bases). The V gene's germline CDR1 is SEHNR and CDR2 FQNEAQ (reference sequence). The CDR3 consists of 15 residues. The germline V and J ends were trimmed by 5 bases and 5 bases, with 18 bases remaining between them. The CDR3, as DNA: TGTGCCAGCAGCCCTTCCGGGGCTGGGAGGACTGAAGCTTTCTTT. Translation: CASSPSGAGRTEAFF.

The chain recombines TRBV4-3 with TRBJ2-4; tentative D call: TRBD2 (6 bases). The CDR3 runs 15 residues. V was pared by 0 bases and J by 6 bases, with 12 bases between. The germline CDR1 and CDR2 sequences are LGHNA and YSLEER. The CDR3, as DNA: TGCGCCAGCAGCCAAGAAGGGGTCGGGGGAAACATTCAGTACTTC. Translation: CASSQEGVGGNIQYF.

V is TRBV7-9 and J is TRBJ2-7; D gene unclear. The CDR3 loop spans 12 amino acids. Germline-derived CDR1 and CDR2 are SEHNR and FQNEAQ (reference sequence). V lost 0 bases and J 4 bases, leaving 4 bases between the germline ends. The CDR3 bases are TGTGCCAGCAGCTTAGCGCGGTACGAGCAGTACTTC. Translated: CASSLARYEQYF.

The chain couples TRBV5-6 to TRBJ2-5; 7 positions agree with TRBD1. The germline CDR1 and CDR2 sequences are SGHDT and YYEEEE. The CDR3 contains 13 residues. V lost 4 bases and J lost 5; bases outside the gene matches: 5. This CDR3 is CASSRGQSETQYF. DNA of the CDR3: TGTGCCAGCAGCCGGGGACAGTCGGAGACCCAGTACTTC.

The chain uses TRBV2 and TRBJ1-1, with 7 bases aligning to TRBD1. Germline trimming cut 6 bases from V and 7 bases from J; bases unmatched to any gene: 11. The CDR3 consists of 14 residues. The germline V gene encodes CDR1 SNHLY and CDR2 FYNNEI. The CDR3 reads CASRREDRVNEAFF. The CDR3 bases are TGTGCCAGCAGGAGGGAAGACAGGGTGAATGAAGCTTTCTTT.

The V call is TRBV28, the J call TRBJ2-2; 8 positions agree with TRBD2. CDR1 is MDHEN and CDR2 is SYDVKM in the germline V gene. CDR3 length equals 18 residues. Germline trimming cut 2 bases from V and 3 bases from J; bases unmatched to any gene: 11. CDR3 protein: CASSLRGGTGGHTGELFF. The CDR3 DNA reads TGTGCCAGCAGTTTACGTGGGGGCACGGGAGGGCACACCGGGGAGCTGTTTTTT.

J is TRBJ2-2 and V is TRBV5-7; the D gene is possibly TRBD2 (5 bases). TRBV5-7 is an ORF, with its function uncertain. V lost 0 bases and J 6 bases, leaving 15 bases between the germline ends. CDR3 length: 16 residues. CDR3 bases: TGTGCCAGCAGCTTGGCCAAGGCCTTCGGGGCCGGGGAGCTGTTTTTT. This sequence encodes CASSLAKAFGAGELFF.

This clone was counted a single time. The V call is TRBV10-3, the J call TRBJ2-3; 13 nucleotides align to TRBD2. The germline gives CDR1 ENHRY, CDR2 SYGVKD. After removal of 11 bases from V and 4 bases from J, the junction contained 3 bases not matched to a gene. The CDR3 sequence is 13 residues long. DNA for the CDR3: TGTGCCGCGGGACTAGCGGGATCAGATACGCAGTATTTT. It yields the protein CAAGLAGSDTQYF.

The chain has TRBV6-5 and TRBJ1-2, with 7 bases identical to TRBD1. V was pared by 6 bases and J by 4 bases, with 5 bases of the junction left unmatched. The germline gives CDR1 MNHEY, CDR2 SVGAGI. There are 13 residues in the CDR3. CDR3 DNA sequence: TGTGCCAGCAGGGGGACAGACACCTATGGCTACACCTTC. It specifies CASRGTDTYGYTF.